These T cell receptor beta chains were read from a single sample in a study of shared clonotypes between healthy human individuals. Repertoires were generated with immunoSEQ multiplex PCR, while TCRdb's copy carries only in-frame clones and drops some. The sample has over 300,000 clones; around 86% are singletons. Sequencing was performed on memory CD8+ T cells sorted from blood. The source of these receptors is a man younger than 35 in good health. Each CDR3 is given with its conserved first and last residue. D genes are given only for firm matches. Where a row states a size, it is once, few, many or the class of an expanded clone; other rows omit it.

cdr3_length: 16
d_call: TRBD2
j_call: TRBJ2-2
v_call: TRBV9
clone_size: NA
cdr3_nt: TGTGCCAGCAGCGTAGAGGGGACTACCCTGACCGGGGAGCTGTTTTTT
cdr3_aa: CASSVEGTTLTGELFF

cdr3_length: 18
d_call: TRBD1
j_call: TRBJ1-1
v_call: TRBV9
clone_size: NA
cdr3_nt: TGTGCCAGCAGCGTGGAACCGGACAGGGGGCGCGGGGGCACTGAAGCTTTCTTT
cdr3_aa: CASSVEPDRGRGGTEAFF

cdr3_length: 15
d_call: NA
j_call: TRBJ1-6
v_call: TRBV2
clone_size: few
cdr3_nt: TGTGCCAGCAGTGAACATACAGGGTTGAATTCACCCCTCCACTTT
cdr3_aa: CASSEHTGLNSPLHF

cdr3_length: 13
d_call: TRBD1
j_call: TRBJ2-3
v_call: TRBV6-1
clone_size: few
cdr3_nt: TGTGCCATCACACAGGGGGGCACAGATACGCAGTATTTT
cdr3_aa: CAITQGGTDTQYF

cdr3_length: 14
d_call: NA
j_call: TRBJ2-3
v_call: TRBV15
clone_size: NA
cdr3_nt: TGTGCCACCAGCAGATTGGGCGGCACAGATACGCAGTATTTT
cdr3_aa: CATSRLGGTDTQYF

cdr3_length: 14
d_call: NA
j_call: TRBJ2-3
v_call: TRBV7-8
clone_size: NA
cdr3_nt: TGTGCCAGCAGCCCAGGGACTGGGCCAGATACGCAGTATTTT
cdr3_aa: CASSPGTGPDTQYF

cdr3_length: 17
d_call: TRBD1
j_call: TRBJ1-3
v_call: TRBV5-4
clone_size: NA
cdr3_nt: TGTGCCAGCAGCTTGGACGGACAGGCATTCTCTGGAAACACCATATATTTT
cdr3_aa: CASSLDGQAFSGNTIYF

cdr3_length: 11
d_call: NA
j_call: TRBJ1-2
v_call: TRBV5-4
clone_size: few
cdr3_nt: TGTGCCAGCAGTCTTCATTCAGGCTACACCTTC
cdr3_aa: CASSLHSGYTF

cdr3_length: 12
d_call: NA
j_call: TRBJ2-7
v_call: TRBV5-4
clone_size: NA
cdr3_nt: TGTGCCAGCAGCTTAGGAACCTACGAGCAGTACTTC
cdr3_aa: CASSLGTYEQYF

cdr3_length: 14
d_call: TRBD2
j_call: TRBJ2-1
v_call: TRBV11-2
clone_size: few
cdr3_nt: TGTGCCAGCAGCGCCGGGACTAGCGACGTTTTAACGTTCTTC
cdr3_aa: CASSAGTSDVLTFF

cdr3_length: 16
d_call: NA
j_call: TRBJ2-5
v_call: TRBV4-1
clone_size: NA
cdr3_nt: TGCGCCAGCAGCCAAGATTCGTTGAGCGGGCGAGAGACCCAGTACTTC
cdr3_aa: CASSQDSLSGRETQYF

cdr3_length: 14
d_call: NA
j_call: TRBJ2-2
v_call: TRBV11-1
clone_size: NA
cdr3_nt: TGTGCCAGCAGCTTAGCGCTGGGAACCGGGGAGCTGTTTTTT
cdr3_aa: CASSLALGTGELFF

cdr3_length: 15
d_call: NA
j_call: TRBJ2-7
v_call: TRBV6-5
clone_size: NA
cdr3_nt: TGTGCCAGCAGTTACGGCGCAGGCAGCTCCTACGAGCAGTACTTC
cdr3_aa: CASSYGAGSSYEQYF

cdr3_length: 15
d_call: TRBD2
j_call: TRBJ2-7
v_call: TRBV11-2
clone_size: NA
cdr3_nt: TGTGCCAGCAGCCCCGTGACGGGAGGGTCCTACGAGCAGTACTTC
cdr3_aa: CASSPVTGGSYEQYF

cdr3_length: 15
d_call: TRBD2
j_call: TRBJ2-3
v_call: TRBV5-6
clone_size: once
cdr3_nt: TGTGCCAGCAGCCGCCTTGCGGGAGGAATAGATACGCAGTATTTT
cdr3_aa: CASSRLAGGIDTQYF

cdr3_length: 13
d_call: NA
j_call: TRBJ2-7
v_call: TRBV27
clone_size: once
cdr3_nt: TGTGCCAGCACCATACAGGGGGGGTCGCAGCAGTACTTC
cdr3_aa: CASTIQGGSQQYF

cdr3_length: 14
d_call: NA
j_call: TRBJ2-1
v_call: TRBV5-1
clone_size: NA
cdr3_nt: TGCGCCAGCAGCTTGGTGGGGTGGCACAATGAGCAGTTCTTC
cdr3_aa: CASSLVGWHNEQFF

cdr3_length: 15
d_call: NA
j_call: TRBJ2-2
v_call: TRBV2
clone_size: once
cdr3_nt: TGTGCCAGCAGTGAATGGCGGGACCTCACCGGGGAGCTGTTTTTT
cdr3_aa: CASSEWRDLTGELFF

cdr3_length: 16
d_call: NA
j_call: TRBJ2-2
v_call: TRBV27
clone_size: NA
cdr3_nt: TGTGCCAGCAGTTTAGGGGCAGGCTTGAACACCGGGGAGCTGTTTTTT
cdr3_aa: CASSLGAGLNTGELFF

cdr3_length: 17
d_call: TRBD2
j_call: TRBJ2-7
v_call: TRBV7-9
clone_size: NA
cdr3_nt: TGTGCCAGCAGCCGGAACCCGTATAGCGGGGAAACCTACGAGCAGTACTTC
cdr3_aa: CASSRNPYSGETYEQYF

cdr3_length: 16
d_call: TRBD2
j_call: TRBJ2-3
v_call: TRBV6-6
clone_size: NA
cdr3_nt: TGTGCCAGCAGAAGGACTAGCGGGGATAGCACAGATACGCAGTATTTT
cdr3_aa: CASRRTSGDSTDTQYF

cdr3_length: 16
d_call: TRBD1
j_call: TRBJ2-2
v_call: TRBV28
clone_size: few
cdr3_nt: TGTGCCAGCAGTTTACGGCAGGGGGCGTGGACCGGGGAGCTGTTTTTT
cdr3_aa: CASSLRQGAWTGELFF

cdr3_length: 14
d_call: TRBD1
j_call: TRBJ1-1
v_call: TRBV23-1
clone_size: NA
cdr3_nt: TGCGCCAGCAGTCCGAGACAGGGGAACACTGAAGCTTTCTTT
cdr3_aa: CASSPRQGNTEAFF

cdr3_length: 14
d_call: NA
j_call: TRBJ2-7
v_call: TRBV15
clone_size: once
cdr3_nt: TGTGCCACCAGCAGAGTGGAGGACTCCTACGAGCAGTACTTC
cdr3_aa: CATSRVEDSYEQYF

cdr3_length: 13
d_call: NA
j_call: TRBJ2-7
v_call: TRBV7-8
clone_size: NA
cdr3_nt: TGTGCCAGCAGCCCCCGAGGGGACTACGAGCAGTACTTC
cdr3_aa: CASSPRGDYEQYF

cdr3_length: 12
d_call: TRBD1
j_call: TRBJ1-2
v_call: TRBV27
clone_size: once
cdr3_nt: TGTGCCAGCAGTCTCTCCGGGACAGAGTACACCTTC
cdr3_aa: CASSLSGTEYTF

cdr3_length: 19
d_call: NA
j_call: TRBJ2-3
v_call: TRBV2
clone_size: NA
cdr3_nt: TGTGCCAGCAGAGAGGCCCCGGGGGCCGTACACGAGACCACAGATACGCAGTATTTT
cdr3_aa: CASREAPGAVHETTDTQYF

cdr3_length: 11
d_call: NA
j_call: TRBJ1-2
v_call: TRBV6-5
clone_size: NA
cdr3_nt: TGTGCCAGCAGTTACGGGGGCGGCTACACCTTC
cdr3_aa: CASSYGGGYTF

cdr3_length: 14
d_call: NA
j_call: TRBJ1-2
v_call: TRBV19
clone_size: NA
cdr3_nt: TGTGCCAGTAGTATTCGACAGATTAACTATGGCTACACCTTC
cdr3_aa: CASSIRQINYGYTF

cdr3_length: 16
d_call: TRBD1
j_call: TRBJ2-2
v_call: TRBV5-4
clone_size: NA
cdr3_nt: TGTGCCAGCAGCTTGGCCGGGACAGGGGTCACCGGGGAGCTGTTTTTT
cdr3_aa: CASSLAGTGVTGELFF

cdr3_length: 19
d_call: TRBD2
j_call: TRBJ2-7
v_call: TRBV5-6
clone_size: few
cdr3_nt: TGTGCCAGCAGCTTGGCCGTGACTAGCGGGAGCGCCTTCTCCTACGAGCAGTACTTC
cdr3_aa: CASSLAVTSGSAFSYEQYF

cdr3_length: 13
d_call: NA
j_call: TRBJ1-1
v_call: TRBV9
clone_size: NA
cdr3_nt: TGTGCCAGCAGCGCAGGGACTCACACTGAAGCTTTCTTT
cdr3_aa: CASSAGTHTEAFF

cdr3_length: 12
d_call: NA
j_call: TRBJ2-5
v_call: TRBV7-9
clone_size: NA
cdr3_nt: TGTGCCAGCAGGCTTGGGGAAGAGACCCAGTACTTC
cdr3_aa: CASRLGEETQYF

cdr3_length: 19
d_call: NA
j_call: TRBJ2-1
v_call: TRBV7-9
clone_size: NA
cdr3_nt: TGTGCCAGCAGCACACTCTTAGGGTTTTGGACGGAACCTTACAATGAGCAGTTCTTC
cdr3_aa: CASSTLLGFWTEPYNEQFF

cdr3_length: 18
d_call: TRBD2
j_call: TRBJ2-3
v_call: TRBV2
clone_size: many
cdr3_nt: TGTGCCAGCAGGGAGGGACTAGCGGGAAGCCTAAGCACAGATACGCAGTATTTT
cdr3_aa: CASREGLAGSLSTDTQYF

cdr3_length: 15
d_call: NA
j_call: TRBJ1-1
v_call: TRBV4-3
clone_size: NA
cdr3_nt: TGCGCCAGCAGCCAGGGACTGTCGGTCGACACTGAAGCTTTCTTT
cdr3_aa: CASSQGLSVDTEAFF